This is a list of T cell receptor beta chains from one sample in a study of shared clonotypes between healthy human individuals. Sequenced by immunoSEQ multiplex PCR; TCRdb stores in-frame clones only, minus some. The sample lists about 450,000 clones, 70% to 80% occurring once. The material sequenced was PBMCs. All receptors come from a woman in her forties in good health. Some clones in this sample may be carry-over from other donors' samples. CDR3s include the opening cysteine and the closing phenylalanine or tryptophan. The D gene is left open where the match is weak. Clone size is given for some rows only: seen once, a few or many times, or a class if the clone is expanded.

cdr3_nt: TGTGCCAGCGCAGGGGACAGGTTAGCTGCAGATACGCAGTATTTT; cdr3_aa: CASAGDRLAADTQYF; clone_size: NA; j_call: TRBJ2-3; d_call: TRBD1; v_call: TRBV18
cdr3_nt: TGTGCCAGCAGTCCTCCGACGGGCAGCCTTACAGATACGCAGTATTTT; cdr3_aa: CASSPPTGSLTDTQYF; clone_size: NA; j_call: TRBJ2-3; d_call: NA; v_call: TRBV28
cdr3_nt: TGTGCCAGTAGTCCCGGGACTAGCCCCTCCTACGAGCAGTACTTC; cdr3_aa: CASSPGTSPSYEQYF; clone_size: NA; j_call: TRBJ2-7; d_call: TRBD2; v_call: TRBV19
cdr3_nt: TGTGCCACCAGCAGAGTCCCGGCGGGAGTGGTCACAGATACGCAGTATTTT; cdr3_aa: CATSRVPAGVVTDTQYF; clone_size: NA; j_call: TRBJ2-3; d_call: TRBD2; v_call: TRBV15
cdr3_nt: TGTGCCAGCAGCATATACAGGGGAAGCTCTGGAAACACCATATATTTT; cdr3_aa: CASSIYRGSSGNTIYF; clone_size: NA; j_call: TRBJ1-3; d_call: TRBD1; v_call: TRBV11-2
cdr3_nt: TGTGCCAGCAGGGGTGGGGCAACGGAAGCTTTCTTT; cdr3_aa: CASRGGATEAFF; clone_size: NA; j_call: TRBJ1-1; d_call: NA; v_call: TRBV27
cdr3_nt: TGTGCCATCAGTGAGTCGTTAGCGCTATCCTACGAGCAGTACTTC; cdr3_aa: CAISESLALSYEQYF; clone_size: NA; j_call: TRBJ2-7; d_call: NA; v_call: TRBV10-3
cdr3_nt: TGTGCCAGTAGTATTAAACGCCATCTCAATCAGCCCCAGCATTTT; cdr3_aa: CASSIKRHLNQPQHF; clone_size: few; j_call: TRBJ1-5; d_call: NA; v_call: TRBV19
cdr3_nt: TGTGCCAGCCTTACTACTGGGGCCAACGTCCTGACTTTC; cdr3_aa: CASLTTGANVLTF; clone_size: NA; j_call: TRBJ2-6; d_call: NA; v_call: TRBV28
cdr3_nt: TGTGCCAGCAGCTTAGCCGGGACAGAAGCCTACGAGCAGTACTTC; cdr3_aa: CASSLAGTEAYEQYF; clone_size: NA; j_call: TRBJ2-7; d_call: TRBD1; v_call: TRBV7-2
cdr3_nt: TGTGCCAGCAGCTTGTCAGGGATCACTGAAGCTTTCTTT; cdr3_aa: CASSLSGITEAFF; clone_size: NA; j_call: TRBJ1-1; d_call: NA; v_call: TRBV5-4
cdr3_nt: TGTGCCAGCACCTTGGGGGGGGTAGAGACCCAGTACTTC; cdr3_aa: CASTLGGVETQYF; clone_size: NA; j_call: TRBJ2-5; d_call: TRBD2; v_call: TRBV28
cdr3_nt: TGTGCCAGCAGTTACTACCTGACTACCTACGAGCAGTACTTC; cdr3_aa: CASSYYLTTYEQYF; clone_size: NA; j_call: TRBJ2-7; d_call: NA; v_call: TRBV6-6
cdr3_nt: TGTGCCAGTAGCAGACAGGGGGAAGAGACCCAGTACTTC; cdr3_aa: CASSRQGEETQYF; clone_size: NA; j_call: TRBJ2-5; d_call: TRBD1; v_call: TRBV19
cdr3_nt: TGTGTCGCCCGGTCTGGAAACACCATATATTTT; cdr3_aa: CVARSGNTIYF; clone_size: NA; j_call: TRBJ1-3; d_call: NA; v_call: TRBV30
cdr3_nt: TGTGCCAGCAGCTTACGCCAGGGTTTGGGTACCGGGGAGCTGTTTTTT; cdr3_aa: CASSLRQGLGTGELFF; clone_size: NA; j_call: TRBJ2-2; d_call: NA; v_call: TRBV7-2
cdr3_nt: TGTGCCAGCAAGCAGCAGGGCAGCGGTTCACCCCTCCACTTT; cdr3_aa: CASKQQGSGSPLHF; clone_size: NA; j_call: TRBJ1-6; d_call: NA; v_call: TRBV2
cdr3_nt: TGTGCCAGCGCTAAGAGGGGCGAGGATCAGCCCCAGCATTTT; cdr3_aa: CASAKRGEDQPQHF; clone_size: NA; j_call: TRBJ1-5; d_call: NA; v_call: TRBV28
cdr3_nt: TGTGCCAGCACCAATCCTAGCCGGAAGGAAACCGGGGAGCTGTTTTTT; cdr3_aa: CASTNPSRKETGELFF; clone_size: NA; j_call: TRBJ2-2; d_call: NA; v_call: TRBV7-2
cdr3_nt: TGTGTCAGAAGCCCCTTGAAGCAGGGGGCATGGGAGACCCAGTACTTC; cdr3_aa: CVRSPLKQGAWETQYF; clone_size: NA; j_call: TRBJ2-5; d_call: NA; v_call: TRBV7-5
cdr3_nt: TGTGCCAGCAGCTCACGGGGACAGTCCCGGGGGAACACCTTC; cdr3_aa: CASSSRGQSRGNTF; clone_size: NA; j_call: TRBJ1-2; d_call: TRBD1; v_call: TRBV5-6
cdr3_nt: TGTGCCAGCAGCTTCTACACCGGGGAGCTGTTTTTT; cdr3_aa: CASSFYTGELFF; clone_size: NA; j_call: TRBJ2-2; d_call: NA; v_call: TRBV7-2
cdr3_nt: TGTGCCACCAGCAGTGGTAACGAGCAGTACTTC; cdr3_aa: CATSSGNEQYF; clone_size: once; j_call: TRBJ2-7; d_call: NA; v_call: TRBV15
cdr3_nt: TGTGCCAGCAGTGGACGGGGACAGGGTATAGGCAATCAGCCCCAGCATTTT; cdr3_aa: CASSGRGQGIGNQPQHF; clone_size: NA; j_call: TRBJ1-5; d_call: TRBD1; v_call: TRBV2
cdr3_nt: TGTGCTAGTGGTTTGGTATACGGGGGTGAGCAGTTCTTC; cdr3_aa: CASGLVYGGEQFF; clone_size: NA; j_call: TRBJ2-1; d_call: NA; v_call: TRBV12-5
cdr3_nt: TGTGCCAGCATTTCAGGGATGGGCACTGAAGCTTTCTTT; cdr3_aa: CASISGMGTEAFF; clone_size: NA; j_call: TRBJ1-1; d_call: NA; v_call: TRBV7-9
cdr3_nt: TGTGCCAGCAGTTTACCTCTGACTAGCGGGAGGTCCTACGAGCAGTACTTC; cdr3_aa: CASSLPLTSGRSYEQYF; clone_size: NA; j_call: TRBJ2-7; d_call: TRBD2; v_call: TRBV2
cdr3_nt: TGTGCCAGCAGCTTAGTTCCTAGTGGGAGCCCTTACAATGAGCAGTTCTTC; cdr3_aa: CASSLVPSGSPYNEQFF; clone_size: NA; j_call: TRBJ2-1; d_call: NA; v_call: TRBV7-2
cdr3_nt: TGTGCCTGGAGTCCGGCTAGCGGGTTTTCCTACGAGCAGTACTTC; cdr3_aa: CAWSPASGFSYEQYF; clone_size: NA; j_call: TRBJ2-7; d_call: TRBD2; v_call: TRBV30
cdr3_nt: TGTGCCAGCAGCTTGGGGGTTACGGCTAGCGGGATGTTAGAGACCCAGTACTTC; cdr3_aa: CASSLGVTASGMLETQYF; clone_size: NA; j_call: TRBJ2-5; d_call: TRBD2; v_call: TRBV5-4
cdr3_nt: TGTGCCAGCAGCCCCAGCGTTTGGGCCAAAAACATTCAGTACTTC; cdr3_aa: CASSPSVWAKNIQYF; clone_size: NA; j_call: TRBJ2-4; d_call: NA; v_call: TRBV14
cdr3_nt: TGTGCCAGCAGGCCTTGGGACAGCATGAACACTGAAGCTTTCTTT; cdr3_aa: CASRPWDSMNTEAFF; clone_size: NA; j_call: TRBJ1-1; d_call: TRBD1; v_call: TRBV6-1
cdr3_nt: TGTGCCAGCAGCTTGTCAGGGCCCTACGAGCAGTACTTC; cdr3_aa: CASSLSGPYEQYF; clone_size: NA; j_call: TRBJ2-7; d_call: NA; v_call: TRBV5-4
cdr3_nt: TGTGCCAGCAGCCAAGTTCGGTCAGGGCTAGGCTATGGCTACACCTTC; cdr3_aa: CASSQVRSGLGYGYTF; clone_size: NA; j_call: TRBJ1-2; d_call: NA; v_call: TRBV6-4
cdr3_nt: TGCGCCAGCAGGCAGCGGGAGGGCCCCTACGAGCAGTACTTC; cdr3_aa: CASRQREGPYEQYF; clone_size: NA; j_call: TRBJ2-7; d_call: TRBD2; v_call: TRBV10-2
cdr3_nt: TGTGCCAGCAGCGAGGGCAATACCAACTACAATGAGCAGTTCTTC; cdr3_aa: CASSEGNTNYNEQFF; clone_size: NA; j_call: TRBJ2-1; d_call: NA; v_call: TRBV7-8
cdr3_nt: TGTGCCAGCAGCCCCACCCTGCTAGCGGGGGGAGGAGTGTCAGGTGAGCAGTTCTTC; cdr3_aa: CASSPTLLAGGGVSGEQFF; clone_size: NA; j_call: TRBJ2-1; d_call: TRBD2; v_call: TRBV11-2
cdr3_nt: TGCGCCAGCAGCGCCCGGACTAGCGTTGCCTACGAGCGGTACTTC; cdr3_aa: CASSARTSVAYERYF; clone_size: NA; j_call: TRBJ2-7; d_call: TRBD2; v_call: TRBV5-1
cdr3_nt: TGTGCCAGCCGGTCTACAGGGGTGGATCAGCCCCAGCATTTT; cdr3_aa: CASRSTGVDQPQHF; clone_size: NA; j_call: TRBJ1-5; d_call: TRBD1; v_call: TRBV27
cdr3_nt: TGTGCCACCAAACCCGACAGGGCTGGCTACACCTTC; cdr3_aa: CATKPDRAGYTF; clone_size: many; j_call: TRBJ1-2; d_call: TRBD1; v_call: TRBV28
cdr3_nt: TGTGCCAGCAGTGAAGGGGGGAACCAAGAGACCCAGTACTTC; cdr3_aa: CASSEGGNQETQYF; clone_size: once; j_call: TRBJ2-5; d_call: NA; v_call: TRBV6-1
cdr3_nt: TGTGCCAGCAGTGAATGGGAAGGGGTAGAGACCCAGTACTTC; cdr3_aa: CASSEWEGVETQYF; clone_size: NA; j_call: TRBJ2-5; d_call: NA; v_call: TRBV25-1
cdr3_nt: TGTGCCAGCAGCACCTCGTTTATAGGGACAGGGCCTAACTATGGCTACACCTTC; cdr3_aa: CASSTSFIGTGPNYGYTF; clone_size: once; j_call: TRBJ1-2; d_call: TRBD1; v_call: TRBV28
cdr3_nt: TGTGCCAGCCGCCGGGACAGTAGCTTCTATGGCTACACCTTC; cdr3_aa: CASRRDSSFYGYTF; clone_size: NA; j_call: TRBJ1-2; d_call: TRBD1; v_call: TRBV6-5
cdr3_nt: TGTGCCAGCAGCGCATGGAACACTGAAGCTTTCTTT; cdr3_aa: CASSAWNTEAFF; clone_size: NA; j_call: TRBJ1-1; d_call: NA; v_call: TRBV7-6